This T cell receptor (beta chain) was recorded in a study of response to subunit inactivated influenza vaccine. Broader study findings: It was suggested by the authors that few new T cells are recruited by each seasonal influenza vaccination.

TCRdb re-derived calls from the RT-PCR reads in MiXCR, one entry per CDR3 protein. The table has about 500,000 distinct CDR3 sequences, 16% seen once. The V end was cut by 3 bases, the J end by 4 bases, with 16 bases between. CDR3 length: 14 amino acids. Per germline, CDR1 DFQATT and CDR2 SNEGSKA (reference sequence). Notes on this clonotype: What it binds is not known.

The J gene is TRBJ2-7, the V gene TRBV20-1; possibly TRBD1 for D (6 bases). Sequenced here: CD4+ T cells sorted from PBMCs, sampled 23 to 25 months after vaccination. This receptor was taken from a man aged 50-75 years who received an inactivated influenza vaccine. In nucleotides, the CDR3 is TGCAGTGCTAGTCTTCTGGACAGACGATACGAGCAGTACTTC. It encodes CSASLLDRRYEQYF.